The source of this T cell receptor beta chain is a study of T-cell memory formation after mild COVID-19. At the level of the study: Clusters were largely donor specific.

There are many counts of this clonotype. Germline CDR1 reads LNHDA; CDR2 reads SQIVND (reference sequence). V lost 3 bases and J lost 8, with 22 bases in between. CDR3 length: 16 amino acids. Employing constant-segment primers, 5'RACE generated TCR alpha and TCR beta cDNA libraries bearing sample barcodes and UMIs. TCRdb passed the 5' RACE reads through MiXCR, listing each CDR3 protein once. The data contain about 180,000 distinct CDR3 sequences, under 20% of them seen just once; the ten biggest clones take up around 1.9%. This sequence joins TRBV19 and TRBJ1-2; D is unresolved. Sequenced: PBMCs or a T cell subset sorted from them (not recorded which). The receptor comes from an adult woman who had mild COVID-19 (a few samples of this study predate the infection). Cell type and time point are not known. The DNA for the CDR3 is TGTGCCAGTAGTATCCGTCAAGGATCCGATACGTCCGGCTACACCTTC. It translates to CASSIRQGSDTSGYTF.